Below, 30 T cell receptor beta chains from the same sample are listed, as sequenced in a study of beta chain features in type 1 diabetes. Expressed TCRB transcripts were sequenced because the isolated RNA had all been reverse transcribed beforehand. Sequenced by immunoSEQ multiplex PCR; TCRdb stores in-frame clones only, minus some. The table has fewer than 350,000 clones, approximately 8.1% seen once; the top ten hold 0.9% to 1.2%. The specimen was central memory CD4+ T cells from blood. Receptor source: a woman aged 18-35 years in good health.

Only a few counts were recorded for this clone. The rearrangement uses TRBV2 and TRBJ1-5; D unclear. V lost 0 bases and J 3 bases, leaving 12 bases between the germline ends. The CDR3 loop spans 16 amino acids. The germline V gene has CDR1 SNHLY and CDR2 FYNNEI. The CDR3 here is CASSEALGGFNQPQHF. The CDR3 nucleotides read TGTGCCAGCAGTGAAGCGCTCGGAGGGTTCAATCAGCCCCAGCATTTT. The complete variable domain, with remaining parts taken from reference TRBV2 and TRBJ1-5, reads EPEVTQTPSHQVTQMGQEVILRCVPISNHLYFYWYRQILGQKVEFLVSFYNNEISEKSEIFDDQFSVERPDGSNFTLKIRSTKLEDSAMYFCASSEALGGFNQPQHFGDGTRLSIL.

This chain links TRBV28 with TRBJ1-5; no firm D call. V shed 8 bases and J shed 2 bases, with 13 bases lying between them. From germline, CDR1 is MDHEN and CDR2 SYDVKM. This CDR3 region has 14 residues. CDR3 bases: TGTGCCAGCGGCCGGTTCCAACGCAATCAGCCCCAGCATTTT. This encodes CASGRFQRNQPQHF.

This clone was observed a handful of times. The chain uses TRBV15 and TRBJ2-5; D gene ambiguous. Germline-derived CDR1 and CDR2 are LNHNV and YYDKDF (reference sequence). Trimming removed 1 base from V and 5 bases from J, with 5 bases in between. This CDR3 region has 12 residues. CDR3 sequence: CATSRGYETQYF. For the CDR3, the DNA is TGTGCCACCAGCAGAGGGTACGAGACCCAGTACTTC.

As regards this clone: The junction differs from germline at one of its ends, possibly a read error. This chain links TRBV7-9 with TRBJ1-6; tentative D call: TRBD1 (6 bases). Germline V gene data show CDR1 as SEHNR and CDR2 as FQNEAQ (reference sequence). The CDR3 has 15 amino acids. The CDR3 here is CASSQDLRTDSPLHF. The CDR3, as DNA: TGCGCCAGCAGCCAAGATCTAAGGACAGATTCACCCCTCCACTTT.

The chain is built from TRBV6-1 and TRBJ1-2; D remains ambiguous. This CDR3 comprises 12 residues. Germline lookup yields CDR1 MNHNS and CDR2 SASEGT. The V end was cut by 5 bases, the J end by 6 bases, with 10 bases between. The CDR3 sequence is CASSYSQDGYTF. The CDR3 coding sequence is TGTGCCAGCAGTTATTCCCAGGATGGCTACACCTTC.

J is TRBJ2-6 and V is TRBV7-8, with 8 bases that match TRBD2. V lost 1 base to trimming and J lost 4 bases; unmatched junction nucleotides: 9. This CDR3 contains 18 residues. The germline V gene encodes CDR1 SGHVS and CDR2 FQNEAQ. The CDR3 coding sequence is TGTGCCAGCAGCTTAGTGGGACTAGATCTGGCAGGGGCCAACGTCCTGACTTTC. Amino acids: CASSLVGLDLAGANVLTF.

In this sample, this clone turned up many times. This chain uses TRBV6-1 with TRBJ1-1, with 9 bases lining up with TRBD1. From germline, CDR1 is MNHNS and CDR2 SASEGT. The J segment lost 1 base and the V segment lost 6 bases, leaving 3 bases of the junction unmatched. This CDR3 spans 14 amino acids. The CDR3 DNA sequence: TGTGCCAGCAGCCGGGACAGGGCGAACACTGAAGCTTTCTTT. Its translation is CASSRDRANTEAFF.

This clone was recorded many times. The V call is TRBV28, the J call TRBJ2-6; possible D gene TRBD2, 5 bases. The CDR3 sequence is 15 residues long. V lost 7 bases to trimming and J lost 3 bases, with 13 bases between them. Germline V gene sequence: CDR1 MDHEN, CDR2 SYDVKM. The CDR3 sequence is CASTERGFGANVLTF. The CDR3 DNA sequence: TGTGCCAGCACGGAAAGAGGGTTTGGGGCCAACGTCCTGACTTTC.

V is TRBV29-1 and J is TRBJ2-2, with D possibly matching TRBD1 (5 bases). CDR3 length: 11 amino acids. Germline CDR1 SQVTM, CDR2 ANQGSEA. The V end was cut by 6 bases, the J end by 6 bases, with 8 bases between. This CDR3 reads CSVTVSGELFF. CDR3 coding DNA: TGCAGCGTGACAGTTTCCGGGGAGCTGTTTTTT.

This clone was seen at least ten times. V usage is TRBV10-3 and J usage is TRBJ2-1; perhaps D is TRBD1 or TRBD2 (5 bases each). The V and J ends lost 6 bases and 3 bases respectively, with 15 bases between them. This CDR3 is built from 15 residues. CDR1 ENHRY and CDR2 SYGVKD come from the germline V gene. The CDR3 DNA follows: TGTGCCATCAGCCCGACGGGACCAAACTACAATGAGCAGTTCTTC. Translated: CAISPTGPNYNEQFF.

The chain couples TRBV7-8 to TRBJ2-6, with D hard to call. CDR3 length: 15 residues. Looked up from germline, CDR1 is SGHVS and CDR2 is FQNEAQ. Between the trimmed V and J ends, which lost 5 bases and 2 bases, there was a span of 10 bases. The CDR3 is CASSRKQTGANVLTF. The CDR3 coding sequence is TGTGCCAGCAGCCGCAAGCAGACTGGGGCCAACGTCCTGACTTTC.

V and J are TRBV4-3 and TRBJ2-5; D may be TRBD1 (5 bases). Trimming took off 3 bases at V and 5 bases at J, with 13 bases between the two ends. CDR1 is LGHNA and CDR2 is YSLEER in the germline V gene. The CDR3 runs to 14 residues. The CDR3 DNA sequence: TGCGCCAGCAGCCATTCGTCGTCAGGGGAGACCCAGTACTTC. Its translation is CASSHSSSGETQYF.

The rearrangement uses TRBV15 and TRBJ1-6; D is possibly TRBD1 (5 bases). Germline CDR1 LNHNV, CDR2 YYDKDF (reference sequence). V was pared by 0 bases and J by 10 bases, with 13 bases between. The CDR3 totals 15 residues. The chain's CDR3 is CATSRDFQGNSPLHF. CDR3 sequence (DNA): TGTGCCACCAGCAGAGATTTCCAGGGTAACTCACCCCTCCACTTT.

This clone was recorded a few times. The V gene is TRBV6-6, the J gene TRBJ1-5, with D possibly matching TRBD1 (5 bases). Germline loops: CDR1 MNHNY, CDR2 SVGAGI (reference sequence). V was pared by 6 bases and J by 5 bases, with 17 bases between. The CDR3 is made up of 15 amino acids. The CDR3 loop reads CASSDSGGAYQPQHF. The CDR3 nucleotides read TGTGCCAGCAGCGACAGCGGAGGGGCCTATCAGCCCCAGCATTTT.

This clone was seen only a few times. The chain recombines TRBV11-2 with TRBJ2-2, with a weak D call TRBD2 (6 bases). The CDR3 runs 16 residues. Germline CDR1 and CDR2: SGHAT and FQNNGV. Trimming left V 1 base short and J 0 bases short, with 9 bases between. This CDR3 is CASSLVGGANTGELFF. As DNA, the CDR3 is TGTGCCAGCAGCTTAGTCGGCGGGGCGAACACCGGGGAGCTGTTTTTT.

V and J are TRBV25-1 and TRBJ2-7; D is perhaps TRBD1 (6 bases). The germline V gene has CDR1 MGHDK and CDR2 SYGVNS. The V gene lost 11 bases and the J gene lost 4 bases, with 18 bases spanning the gap. The CDR3 is 13 residues long. The DNA of the CDR3 is TGTGCCTCAACGGTCCCAAGGGGGTACGAGCAGTACGTC. It yields the protein CASTVPRGYEQYV.

This clone turned up a few times. The chain recombines TRBV27 with TRBJ2-7; D is tentatively TRBD1 or TRBD2 (6 bases each). The CDR3 has 13 amino acids. V was cut by 5 bases and J by 6 bases, with 14 bases left in between. CDR1 MNHEY and CDR2 SMNVEV come from the germline V gene (reference sequence). Written as DNA, the CDR3 is TGTGCCAGCAGTCCCCCCTCGGGGGCCGAGCAGTACTTC. It translates to CASSPPSGAEQYF.

This clone was found a few times. This chain connects TRBV7-9 to TRBJ2-1; D is ambiguous. This CDR3 contains 14 residues. Germline CDR1 is SEHNR and CDR2 is FQNEAQ (reference sequence). The V end was cut by 1 base, the J end by 5 bases, with 9 bases between. The CDR3 DNA reads TGTGCCAGCAGCTTAGAGGACCTCCACAATGAGCAGTTCTTC. Translation gives CASSLEDLHNEQFF.

As regards this clone: Without the conserved terminal phenylalanine or tryptophan, this CDR3 likely stems from a read error. It is unclear where the CDR3 begins or ends on the DNA, so no DNA is shown, and the CDR3 is as TCRdb lists it. V usage is TRBV4-3 and J usage is TRBJ1-6. The germline V gene encodes CDR1 LGHNA and CDR2 YSLEER. The CDR3 spans 13 amino acids, including both terminal residues. The CDR3 is CASSQDLSTRGSS.

This chain connects TRBV7-2 to TRBJ1-5, with D tentatively TRBD1 (5 bases). Germline CDR1 and CDR2: SGHTA and FQGNSA. Trimming took 4 bases from V and 6 from J, leaving 13 bases between them. This CDR3 contains 14 residues. This CDR3 is CASSWGGFGQPQHF. Written as DNA, the CDR3 is TGTGCCAGCAGCTGGGGGGGGTTTGGTCAGCCCCAGCATTTT. The full variable domain, with the rest looked up from reference TRBV7-2 and TRBJ1-5, is GAGVSQSPSNKVTEKGKDVELRCDPISGHTALYWYRQSLGQGLEFLIYFQGNSAPDKSGLPSDRFSAERTGGSVSTLTIQRTQQEDSAVYLCASSWGGFGQPQHFGDGTRLSIL.

Only a few counts were recorded for this clone. CDR3 amino acids: CASRAVGGRWDGYTF. CDR3 DNA sequence: TGTGCCAGTAGGGCCGTGGGCGGTCGCTGGGATGGCTACACCTTC. J is TRBJ1-2 and V is TRBV19; D remains ambiguous. The germline CDR1 and CDR2 sequences are LNHDA and SQIVND (reference sequence). The CDR3 spans 15 residues. V was shortened by 6 bases and J by 6 bases, with 20 bases between the two germline ends.

At least ten counts were recorded for this clone. J is TRBJ2-3 and V is TRBV14; D is perhaps TRBD1 (5 bases). Germline V CDR1 and CDR2: SGHDN, FVKESK. Trimming removed 4 bases at V and 5 bases at J, with 10 bases between. The CDR3 spans 13 residues. CDR3 nucleotides: TGTGCCAGCAGCCCATCAGGGTTAGATACGCAGTATTTT. Translation: CASSPSGLDTQYF.

This clone was seen ten or more times. This chain joins TRBV28 and TRBJ2-3, with D tentatively TRBD1 (6 bases). V was trimmed by 8 bases and J by 0 bases, leaving 9 bases between them. The V gene's germline CDR1 is MDHEN and CDR2 SYDVKM. The CDR3 runs 13 residues. The DNA for the CDR3 is TGTGCCAGCGGGACAACTAGCACAGATACGCAGTATTTT. Protein: CASGTTSTDTQYF.

The chain links TRBV7-3 to TRBJ2-6; D is uncertain. The germline CDR1 and CDR2 sequences are SGHTA and FQGTGA. The CDR3 has 15 residues. Trimming left V 5 bases short and J 4 bases short, with 12 bases between. DNA of the CDR3: TGTGCCAGCAGCCCTGGGTCGGTCGGGGCCAACGTCCTGACTTTC. It encodes CASSPGSVGANVLTF.

This clone has only a few counts. The gene calls are TRBV11-2 and TRBJ2-1; tentatively, D is TRBD1 (6 bases). The V gene's germline CDR1 is SGHAT and CDR2 FQNNGV. This CDR3 is 13 amino acids long. V was cut by 5 bases and J by 9 bases, with 14 bases left in between. Here the CDR3 reads CASSPRTRGEQFF. DNA of the CDR3: TGTGCCAGCAGCCCGCGGACCAGGGGTGAGCAGTTCTTC.

This chain joins TRBV11-2 and TRBJ1-1; D remains ambiguous. CDR1 and CDR2 (germline): SGHAT, FQNNGV. The CDR3 is 13 residues long. The ends were cut back, 4 bases at V and 1 base at J, with 7 bases in the middle. The CDR3 DNA reads as TGTGCCAGCAGCTGGCACCCGAACACTGAAGCTTTCTTT. Encoded protein: CASSWHPNTEAFF.

This clone was seen more than once but under ten times. V usage is TRBV9 and J usage is TRBJ2-3; D remains unclear. The ends were cut back, 4 bases at V and 0 bases at J, with 12 bases in the middle. CDR1 SGDLS and CDR2 YYNGEE come from the germline V gene. This CDR3 spans 15 amino acids. The CDR3 loop is CASSTHGASTDTQYF. CDR3 DNA sequence: TGTGCCAGCAGCACCCACGGTGCTAGCACAGATACGCAGTATTTT.

This chain joins TRBV6-5 and TRBJ2-7, with unresolved D. V lost 2 bases and J 12 bases, leaving 17 bases between the germline ends. This CDR3 spans 13 amino acids. Germline CDR1 MNHEY, CDR2 SVGAGI. The CDR3 nucleotides read TGTGCCAGCAGTTACGACGGCCCCTCAAGTCTGTACTTC. Amino acid sequence: CASSYDGPSSLYF.

The CDR3 loop is CASSPGQGDTEAFF. The DNA for the CDR3 is TGTGCCAGCAGCCCTGGACAGGGGGACACTGAAGCTTTCTTT. This chain links TRBV7-9 with TRBJ1-1; TRBD1 matches at 10 bases. With 5 bases clipped from V and 3 bases from J, the junction kept 3 bases outside the gene matches. CDR1 is SEHNR and CDR2 is FQNEAQ in the germline V gene (reference sequence). The CDR3 is made up of 14 amino acids.

This clone was seen many times. Different DNA sequences within this sample yield the same CDR3. The chain has TRBV19 and TRBJ2-2; maybe TRBD1 (7 bases). CDR3 length equals 15 residues. The germline V and J ends were trimmed by 6 bases and 0 bases, with 11 bases remaining between them. Germline V gene lookup returns CDR1 LNHDA and CDR2 SQIVND (reference sequence). CDR3 in amino acids: CASRAGQTNTGELFF. The CDR3 nucleotides read TGTGCCAGTAGGGCGGGACAGACGAACACCGGGGAGCTGTTTTTT.